This T cell receptor (beta chain) was sequenced in a study of shared clonotypes between healthy human individuals. For the study at large: The people who gave samples were a couple of women and a few men aged 18 to 49. Study conclusions and caveats: Large depth notwithstanding, sorted-subset sequencing proved incomplete by rarefaction.

CDR1 is MNHEY and CDR2 is SVGAGI in the germline V gene. The V end was cut by 3 bases, the J end by 3 bases, with 14 bases between. There are 16 residues in the CDR3. Only CD45RO-negative cells positively selected for CCR7 counted as naive CD8 cells, so terminally differentiated effector memory CD45RA+ cells were excluded. Details on this clone: Its antigen is currently unknown.

In the source study's methods: There were no quality scores in the junction-only immunoSEQ sequences, so filtering differed. The protocol was immunoSEQ multiplex PCR, while the TCRdb copy is restricted to in-frame clones and leaves out a portion. V and J calls and clone size are those listed in that table; D and trimming were worked out from the DNA. The table includes about 2,200,000 clones, under 95% detected once. The rearrangement uses TRBV6-5 and TRBJ2-2, with D hard to call. The sequencing sample was made of naive CD8+ T cells from PBMCs. The receptor comes from a man between 18 and 29 years old in good health. Some clones in this sample may be carry-over from other donors' samples. The CDR3 here is CASSYLIYPHTGELFF. The CDR3 nucleotides read TGTGCCAGCAGTTATCTAATATATCCCCACACCGGGGAGCTGTTTTTT.